The 27 T cell receptor beta chains presented below share a single source sample, sequenced in a study of a mutant IDH1 vaccine in newly diagnosed glioma. Time point reported: baseline, week 1 (first vaccination visit). Described treatment: pre-vaccination baseline after standard-of-care therapy. Libraries were prepared by immunoSEQ multiplex PCR; TCRdb keeps only in-frame clonotypes and omits some of them. The table has approximately 100,000 clones, about 90% seen once. Sample: PBMCs, taken from a glioma patient treated with radiotherapy, temozolomide or both. The source of these receptors is a woman in her 50s with glioma.

The chain carries TRBV30 and TRBJ1-4, with D uncertain. The CDR3 has 13 residues. From germline, CDR1 is GTSNPN and CDR2 SVGIG (reference sequence). Trimming took 0 bases from V and 2 from J, leaving 4 bases between them. This CDR3 is CAWSVGTNEKLFF. The CDR3 DNA sequence: TGTGCCTGGAGTGTCGGGACTAATGAAAAACTGTTTTTT. The variable domain in full, with the rest retrieved from reference TRBV30 and TRBJ1-4, is SQTIHQWPATLVQPVGSPLSLECTVEGTSNPNLYWYRQAAGRGLQLLFYSVGIGQISSEVPQNLSASRPQDRQFILSSKKLLLSDSGFYLCAWSVGTNEKLFFGSGTQLSVL.

CDR3 protein: CASSPGTAQHYGYTF. The CDR3 coding sequence is TGCGCCAGCAGCCCAGGGACCGCACAACACTATGGCTACACCTTC. The chain links TRBV4-1 to TRBJ1-2; possible D gene TRBD1, 5 bases. The V end was cut by 4 bases, the J end by 3 bases, with 15 bases between. Looked up from germline, CDR1 is MGHRA and CDR2 is YSYEKL. This CDR3 has 15 amino acids.

V gene TRBV30 combines with J gene TRBJ1-5; no definite D call. V was trimmed by 0 bases and J by 0 bases, leaving 9 bases between them. This CDR3 region has 15 residues. The germline V gene encodes CDR1 GTSNPN and CDR2 SVGIG (reference sequence). The CDR3 sequence: CAWSVGLRSNQPQHF. CDR3 in DNA: TGTGCCTGGAGTGTAGGGTTGCGTAGCAATCAGCCCCAGCATTTT.

CDR3 coding DNA: TGTGCCACAGCCATAGGACAGGGGCATCCCTACGAGCAGTACTTC. Translating it yields CATAIGQGHPYEQYF. V is TRBV19 and J is TRBJ2-7; the match to TRBD1 covers 9 bases. Germline CDR1 LNHDA, CDR2 SQIVND (reference sequence). The CDR3 sequence is 15 residues long. The V segment lost 10 bases and the J segment 2 bases; nucleotides outside the gene matches: 12.

This chain connects TRBV19 to TRBJ1-4; TRBD1 agrees at 9 bases. The V gene end was trimmed by 6 bases and the J gene end by 3 bases; junction bases not matched to a gene: 5. Germline V CDR1 and CDR2: LNHDA, SQIVND (reference sequence). The CDR3 totals 15 residues. In DNA form, the CDR3 reads TGTGCCAGTAGCCGGGACAGGGCCGCTAATGAAAAACTGTTTTTT. Translated, it gives CASSRDRAANEKLFF. Complete variable domain (other parts from reference TRBV19 and TRBJ1-4): DGGITQSPKYLFRKEGQNVTLSCEQNLNHDAMYWYRQDPGQGLRLIYYSQIVNDFQKGDIAEGYSVSREKKESFPLTVTSAQKNPTAFYLCASSRDRAANEKLFFGSGTQLSVL.

The chain links TRBV7-3 to TRBJ1-1; 7 positions agree with TRBD1. This CDR3 spans 14 amino acids. After removal of 2 bases from V and 5 bases from J, the junction contained 5 bases not matched to a gene. From germline, CDR1 is SGHTA and CDR2 FQGTGA. CDR3 in DNA: TGTGCCAGCAGCTTAGCAGGGGGTCGGACTGAAGCTTTCTTT. It codes for CASSLAGGRTEAFF.

CDR3 amino acids: CASSQSPRKQFF. DNA of the CDR3: TGCGCCAGCAGTCAATCCCCGCGGAAGCAGTTCTTC. V usage is TRBV23-1 and J usage is TRBJ2-1; D is undetermined. TRBV23-1 is an ORF; its function is uncertain. CDR3 length equals 12 residues. Trimming removed 0 bases from V and 11 bases from J, with 8 bases in between.

This chain links TRBV18 with TRBJ1-4; the D is unclear. The germline V gene encodes CDR1 KGHSH and CDR2 LQKENI. The germline V and J ends were trimmed by 3 bases and 7 bases, with 9 bases remaining between them. The CDR3 has 13 residues. The CDR3 loop is CASSPREGEKLFF. CDR3 sequence (DNA): TGTGCCAGCTCACCCCGGGAGGGTGAAAAACTGTTTTTT.

V usage is TRBV28 and J usage is TRBJ1-2; D call uncertain. Germline values: CDR1 MDHEN, CDR2 SYDVKM. The V gene lost 3 bases and the J gene lost 7 bases, with 15 bases spanning the gap. The CDR3 runs to 14 residues. The CDR3 DNA reads as TGTGCCAGCAGTTTCGGCAGCCACTCGGGTGGCTACACCTTC. This codes for CASSFGSHSGGYTF.

The CDR3 here is CASSPDSHPTDTQYF. In nucleotides, the CDR3 is TGTGCCAGCAGCCCGGACTCTCATCCCACAGATACGCAGTATTTT. The chain is built from TRBV5-4 and TRBJ2-3; D is possibly TRBD2 (5 bases). The CDR3 sequence is 15 residues long. The germline V gene encodes CDR1 SGHNT and CDR2 YYREEE (reference sequence). V lost 4 bases and J 2 bases, leaving 14 bases between the germline ends. Full variable domain (remainder filled in from reference TRBV5-4 and TRBJ2-3): ETGVTQSPTHLIKTRGQQVTLRCSSQSGHNTVSWYQQALGQGPQFIFQYYREEENGRGNFPPRFSGLQFPNYSSELNVNALELDDSALYLCASSPDSHPTDTQYFGPGTRLTVL.

The chain recombines TRBV9 with TRBJ1-1; possibly TRBD1 for D (5 bases). The CDR3 is made up of 15 amino acids. Germline values: CDR1 SGDLS, CDR2 YYNGEE. V lost 3 bases, J lost 4 bases, and 16 bases lay in between. The CDR3 DNA reads as TGTGCCAGCAGCGCCGGACCAGGGTTTGGCACTGAAGCTTTCTTT. This gives the protein CASSAGPGFGTEAFF.

This clone occurred a few times. The chain has TRBV2 and TRBJ2-6; D may be TRBD1 (5 bases). Germline V gene data show CDR1 as SNHLY and CDR2 as FYNNEI. The length of the CDR3 is 16 residues. V was trimmed by 7 bases and J by 2 bases, leaving 15 bases between them. The CDR3 is CASTRTQGTGANVLTF. The CDR3 coding sequence is TGTGCCAGCACCCGTACTCAGGGAACTGGGGCCAACGTCCTGACTTTC.

Written as DNA, the CDR3 is TGTGCCAGCAGGGTCCAGCCCAGCTCCTACGAGCAGTACTTC. Protein product: CASRVQPSSYEQYF. This sequence joins TRBV6-5 and TRBJ2-7; D ambiguous. Trimming left V 6 bases short and J 0 bases short, with 12 bases between. The CDR3 runs to 14 residues. Germline V CDR1 and CDR2: MNHEY, SVGAGI.

The rearrangement links TRBV6-5 to TRBJ1-2, with D tentatively TRBD1 (5 bases). This CDR3 region has 16 residues. V lost 2 bases, J lost 8 bases, and 21 bases lay in between. Germline V gene data show CDR1 as MNHEY and CDR2 as SVGAGI. The chain's CDR3 is CASSYNTPGRGLGYTF. DNA of the CDR3: TGTGCCAGCAGTTACAACACTCCTGGACGGGGACTAGGCTACACCTTC.

The chain joins TRBV11-2 to TRBJ2-1, with a tentative D call TRBD1 (6 bases). Per the germline V gene, CDR1 is SGHAT and CDR2 is FQNNGV. The length of the CDR3 is 13 residues. V was shortened by 2 bases and J by 13 bases, with 15 bases between the two germline ends. The CDR3: CASSLLRDNLQFF. CDR3 DNA sequence: TGTGCCAGCAGCTTACTCCGGGACAACCTTCAGTTCTTC.

CDR3 region: CASSLTGTGAYEQYF. The DNA of the CDR3 is TGCGCCAGCAGCTTGACCGGGACAGGGGCCTACGAGCAGTACTTC. The rearrangement links TRBV5-1 to TRBJ2-7; 10 bases are shared with TRBD1. Germline CDR1 and CDR2: SGHRS and YFSETQ. This CDR3 is 15 amino acids long. V was clipped by 1 base and J by 2 bases; unmatched bases: 3.

The rearrangement joins TRBV5-1 to TRBJ2-3; the D is unclear. This CDR3 is built from 11 residues. The germline CDR1 and CDR2 sequences are SGHRS and YFSETQ. The ends were cut back, 3 bases at V and 8 bases at J, with 7 bases in the middle. The CDR3 spells CASSSLGTQYF. CDR3 DNA: TGCGCCAGCAGCTCTTTAGGTACGCAGTATTTT.

This chain uses TRBV30 with TRBJ2-1; no reliable D call. V was trimmed by 5 bases and J by 8 bases, leaving 10 bases between them. CDR1 GTSNPN and CDR2 SVGIG come from the germline V gene (reference sequence). The CDR3 runs 11 residues. The CDR3 loop reads CAWSLGYEQFF. The CDR3 DNA follows: TGTGCCTGGTCCCTAGGGTATGAGCAGTTCTTC.

The chain joins TRBV6-6 to TRBJ2-1; the D is unclear. This CDR3 is built from 13 residues. V lost 6 bases to trimming and J lost 10 bases, with 16 bases between them. Germline lookup yields CDR1 MNHNY and CDR2 SVGAGI (reference sequence). CDR3 nucleotide sequence: TGTGCCAGCAGGGACCACCAACAAGGGGAGCAGTTCTTC. Protein product: CASRDHQQGEQFF.

The chain recombines TRBV7-8 with TRBJ2-1; D uncertain. In germline, CDR1 is SGHVS, CDR2 FQNEAQ. The CDR3 covers 13 residues. The V gene lost 6 bases and the J gene lost 3 bases, with 9 bases spanning the gap. In nucleotides, the CDR3 is TGTGCCAGCAGACCCGCGCTCTACAATGAGCAGTTCTTC. This encodes CASRPALYNEQFF.

This clone occurred once. The V and J genes are TRBV7-9 and TRBJ2-5; D not certain. The J call may be faulty, since TRBJ2-7 better matches the DNA end. Germline-derived CDR1 and CDR2 are SEHNR and FQNEAQ (reference sequence). This CDR3 comprises 15 residues. CDR3 sequence reads: CASSRTGSSSYEQYF. The CDR3 region has the DNA TGTGCCAGCAGTCGTACCGGGTCAAGTTCCTACGAGCAGTACTTC.

The chain joins TRBV4-1 to TRBJ2-5; 8 bases map to TRBD1. V lost 1 base, J lost 3 bases, and 7 bases stayed unmatched. CDR3 length equals 16 residues. The germline gives CDR1 MGHRA, CDR2 YSYEKL. The DNA of the CDR3 is TGCGCCAGCAGCCAAGGTCCTGGGACAGGTAAAGAGACCCAGTACTTC. It specifies CASSQGPGTGKETQYF.

The chain uses TRBV28 and TRBJ2-7; D is perhaps TRBD1 (6 bases). Trimming took off 1 base at V and 2 bases at J, with 15 bases between the two ends. This CDR3 contains 16 residues. Germline assignment: CDR1 MDHEN and CDR2 SYDVKM. This chain's CDR3 is CASSLFPGAGPYEQYF. The CDR3 coding sequence is TGTGCCAGCAGTTTATTTCCAGGGGCGGGCCCCTACGAGCAGTACTTC.

In DNA, the CDR3 is TGTGCCAGCACCGAAGGTATCCGCCGCTACACCTTC. The encoded protein is CASTEGIRRYTF. V gene TRBV2 combines with J gene TRBJ1-2, with D unclear. V shed 7 bases and J shed 9 bases, with 15 bases lying between them. This CDR3 has 12 residues. From germline, CDR1 is SNHLY and CDR2 FYNNEI.

This rearrangement joins TRBV19 to TRBJ2-1; either TRBD1 or TRBD2 may supply D (5 bases each). Trimming stripped 9 bases from V and 6 bases from J, with 15 bases between. Germline values: CDR1 LNHDA, CDR2 SQIVND (reference sequence). There are 13 residues in the CDR3. The CDR3 bases are TGTGCCAGAAAAACGGGACCCACCAATGAGCAGTTCTTC. Protein product: CARKTGPTNEQFF.

The gene calls are TRBV18 and TRBJ1-4; perhaps TRBD1 as D (5 bases). Germline lookup yields CDR1 KGHSH and CDR2 LQKENI. The CDR3 is 15 amino acids. Trimming removed 4 bases at V and 8 bases at J, with 17 bases between. CDR3 nucleotide sequence: TGTGCCAGCTCACTCCCCGGGACGGCAAAGGAAAAACTGTTTTTT. Encoded protein: CASSLPGTAKEKLFF.

The V call is TRBV5-1, the J call TRBJ1-2, with TRBD1 as a possible D gene (5 bases). Germline-derived CDR1 and CDR2 are SGHRS and YFSETQ. Trimming took off 0 bases at V and 4 bases at J, with 13 bases between the two ends. CDR3 length: 15 residues. The CDR3 coding sequence is TGCGCCAGCAGCTTGGCCCCGGGGGTCGGCTATGGCTACACCTTC. Translating gives CASSLAPGVGYGYTF.